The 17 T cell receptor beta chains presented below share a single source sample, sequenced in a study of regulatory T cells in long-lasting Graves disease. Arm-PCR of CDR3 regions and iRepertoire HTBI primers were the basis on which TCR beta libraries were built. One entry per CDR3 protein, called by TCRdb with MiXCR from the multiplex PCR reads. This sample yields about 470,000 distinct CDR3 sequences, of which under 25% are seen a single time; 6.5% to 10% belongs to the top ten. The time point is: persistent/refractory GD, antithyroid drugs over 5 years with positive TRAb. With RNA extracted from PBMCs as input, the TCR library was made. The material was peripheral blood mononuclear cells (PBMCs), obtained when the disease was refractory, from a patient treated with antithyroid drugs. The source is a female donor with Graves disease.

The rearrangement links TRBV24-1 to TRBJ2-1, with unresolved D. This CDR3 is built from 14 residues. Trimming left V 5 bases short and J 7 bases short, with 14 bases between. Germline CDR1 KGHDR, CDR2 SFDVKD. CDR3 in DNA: TGTGCCACCAGTGTGGAGCCACCTGGGAATGAGCAGTTCTTC. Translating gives CATSVEPPGNEQFF.

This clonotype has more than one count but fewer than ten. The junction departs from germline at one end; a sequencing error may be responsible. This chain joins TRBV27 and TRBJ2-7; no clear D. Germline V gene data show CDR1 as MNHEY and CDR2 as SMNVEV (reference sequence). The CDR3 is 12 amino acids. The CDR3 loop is CASSLIGQSPHF. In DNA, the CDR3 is TGTGCCAGCAGTTTAATTGGGCAGTCACCGCATTTC.

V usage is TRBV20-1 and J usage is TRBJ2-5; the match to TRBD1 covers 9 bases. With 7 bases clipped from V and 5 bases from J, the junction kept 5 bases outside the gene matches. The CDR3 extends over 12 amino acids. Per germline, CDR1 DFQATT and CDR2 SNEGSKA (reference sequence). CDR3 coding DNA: TGCAGTGTTACAGGGGGCGGCGAGACCCAGTACTTC. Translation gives CSVTGGGETQYF.

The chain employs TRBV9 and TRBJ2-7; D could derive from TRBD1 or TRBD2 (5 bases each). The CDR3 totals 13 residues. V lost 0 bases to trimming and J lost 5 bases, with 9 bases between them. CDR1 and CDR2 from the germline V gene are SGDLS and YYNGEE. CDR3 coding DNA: TGTGCCAGCAGCGTAGACTGGGGGAACGAGCAGTACTTC. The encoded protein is CASSVDWGNEQYF.

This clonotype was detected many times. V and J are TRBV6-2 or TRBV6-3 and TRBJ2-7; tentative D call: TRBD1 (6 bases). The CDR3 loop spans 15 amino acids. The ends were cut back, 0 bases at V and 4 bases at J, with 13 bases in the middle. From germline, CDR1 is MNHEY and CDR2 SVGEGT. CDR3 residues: CASSYSSQGIYEQYF. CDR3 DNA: TGTGCCAGCAGTTACTCGAGTCAGGGGATATACGAGCAGTACTTC.

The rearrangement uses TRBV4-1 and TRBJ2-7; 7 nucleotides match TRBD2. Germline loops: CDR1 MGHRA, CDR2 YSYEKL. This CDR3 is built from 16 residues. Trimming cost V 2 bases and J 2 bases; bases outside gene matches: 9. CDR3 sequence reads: CASSQMGSGPTYEQYF. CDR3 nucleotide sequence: TGCGCCAGCAGCCAAATGGGTAGCGGGCCGACCTACGAGCAGTACTTC.

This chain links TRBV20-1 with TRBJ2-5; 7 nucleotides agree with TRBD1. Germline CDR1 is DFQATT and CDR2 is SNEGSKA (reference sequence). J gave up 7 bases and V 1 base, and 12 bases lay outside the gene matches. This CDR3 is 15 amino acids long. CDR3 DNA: TGCAGTGCTAGAGGATATCGACAGGGCCTTTGGACCCAGTACTTC. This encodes CSARGYRQGLWTQYF.

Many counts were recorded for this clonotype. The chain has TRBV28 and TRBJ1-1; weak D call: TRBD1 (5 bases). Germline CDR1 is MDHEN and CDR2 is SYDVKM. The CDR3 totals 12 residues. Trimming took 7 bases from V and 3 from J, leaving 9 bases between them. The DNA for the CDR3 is TGTGCCAGCACGAACAGGTACACTGAAGCTTTCTTT. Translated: CASTNRYTEAFF.

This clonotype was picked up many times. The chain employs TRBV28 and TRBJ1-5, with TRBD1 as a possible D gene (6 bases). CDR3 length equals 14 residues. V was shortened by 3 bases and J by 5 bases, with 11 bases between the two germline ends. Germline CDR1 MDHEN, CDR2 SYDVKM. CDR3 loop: CASSFPGAYQPQHF. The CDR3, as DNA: TGTGCCAGCAGTTTTCCAGGGGCCTATCAGCCCCAGCATTTT.

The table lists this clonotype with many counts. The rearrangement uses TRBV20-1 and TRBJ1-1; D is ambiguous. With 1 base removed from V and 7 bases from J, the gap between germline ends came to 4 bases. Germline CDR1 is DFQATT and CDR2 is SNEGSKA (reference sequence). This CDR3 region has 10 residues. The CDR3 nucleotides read TGCAGTGCTAGAGTCGGTGAAGCTTTCTTT. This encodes CSARVGEAFF.

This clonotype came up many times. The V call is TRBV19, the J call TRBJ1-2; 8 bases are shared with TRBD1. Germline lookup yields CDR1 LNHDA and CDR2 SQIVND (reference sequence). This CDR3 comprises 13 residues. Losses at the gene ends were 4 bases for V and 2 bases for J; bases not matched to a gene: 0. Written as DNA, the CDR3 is TGTGCCAGTAGTAGACAGGGGAACTATGGCTACACCTTC. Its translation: CASSRQGNYGYTF.

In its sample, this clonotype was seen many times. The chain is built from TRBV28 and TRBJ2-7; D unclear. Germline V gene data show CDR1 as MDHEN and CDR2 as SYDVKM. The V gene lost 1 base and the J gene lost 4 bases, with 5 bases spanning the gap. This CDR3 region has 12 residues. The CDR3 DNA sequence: TGTGCCAGCAGTTTATTTTGGTACGAGCAGTACTTC. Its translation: CASSLFWYEQYF.

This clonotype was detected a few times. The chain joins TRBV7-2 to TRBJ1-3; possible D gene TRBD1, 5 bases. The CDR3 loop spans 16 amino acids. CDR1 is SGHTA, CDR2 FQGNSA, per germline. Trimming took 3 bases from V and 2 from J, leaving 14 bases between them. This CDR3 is CASSFSGGDPGNTIYF. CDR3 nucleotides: TGTGCCAGCAGCTTCAGCGGGGGGGACCCTGGAAACACCATATATTTT.

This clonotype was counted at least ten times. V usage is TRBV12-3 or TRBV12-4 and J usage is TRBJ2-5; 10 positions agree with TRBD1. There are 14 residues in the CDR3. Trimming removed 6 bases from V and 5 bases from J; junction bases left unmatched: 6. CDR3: CASSSGQGTETQYF. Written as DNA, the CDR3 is TGTGCCAGCAGCTCGGGACAGGGGACGGAGACCCAGTACTTC.

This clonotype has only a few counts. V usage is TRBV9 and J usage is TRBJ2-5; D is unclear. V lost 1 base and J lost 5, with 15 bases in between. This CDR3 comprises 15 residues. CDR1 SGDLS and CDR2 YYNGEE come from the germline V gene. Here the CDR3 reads CASSVSPSSLETQYF. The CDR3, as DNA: TGTGCCAGCAGCGTATCTCCCAGCAGCCTGGAGACCCAGTACTTC. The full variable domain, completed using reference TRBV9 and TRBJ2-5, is DSGVTQTPKHLITATGQRVTLRCSPRSGDLSVYWYQQSLDQGLQFLIQYYNGEERAKGNILERFSAQQFPDLHSELNLSSLELGDSALYFCASSVSPSSLETQYFGPGTRLLVL.

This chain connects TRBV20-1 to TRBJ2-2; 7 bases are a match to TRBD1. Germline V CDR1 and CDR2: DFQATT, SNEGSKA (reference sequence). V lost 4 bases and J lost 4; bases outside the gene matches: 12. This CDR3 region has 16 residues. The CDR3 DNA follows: TGCAGTGCTAACAACATACGGTGGGACAGCACCGGGGAGCTGTTTTTT. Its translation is CSANNIRWDSTGELFF.

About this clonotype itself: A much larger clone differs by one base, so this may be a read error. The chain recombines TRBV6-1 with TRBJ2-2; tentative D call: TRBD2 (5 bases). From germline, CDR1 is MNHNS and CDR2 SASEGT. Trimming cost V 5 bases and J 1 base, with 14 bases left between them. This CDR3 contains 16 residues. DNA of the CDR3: TGTGCCAGCAGTCCCCGAAGGCGGGTGAACACCGGGGAGCTGTTTTTT. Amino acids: CASSPRRRVNTGELFF.